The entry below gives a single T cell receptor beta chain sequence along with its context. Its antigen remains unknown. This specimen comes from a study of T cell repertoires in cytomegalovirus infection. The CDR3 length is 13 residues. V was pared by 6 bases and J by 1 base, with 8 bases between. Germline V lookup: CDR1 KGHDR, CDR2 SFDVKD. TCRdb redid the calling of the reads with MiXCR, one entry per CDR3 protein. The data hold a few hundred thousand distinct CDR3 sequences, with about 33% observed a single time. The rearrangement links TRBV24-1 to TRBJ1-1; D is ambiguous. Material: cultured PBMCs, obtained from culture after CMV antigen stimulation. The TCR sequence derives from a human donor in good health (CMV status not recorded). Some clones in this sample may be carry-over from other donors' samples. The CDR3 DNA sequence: TGTGCCACCAGTTCCTGGACGAACACTGAAGCTTTCTTT. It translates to CATSSWTNTEAFF.